A selection of T cell receptor beta chains follows, all from one sample in a study of naive CD8 T cells in extremely preterm neonates. Produced via immunoSEQ multiplex PCR; TCRdb's table is partial and in-frame only. Counted here are a few thousand clones, around 97% occurring once; the ten biggest clones make up over 0.45%. Sequencing was performed on naive CD8+ T cells from cord blood. These receptors originate from a newborn in good health. The CDR3 runs from the conserved cysteine through the conserved F or W. D genes are given only for firm matches. Only some rows state a clone size, as once, few, many or a class for expanded clones.

>-|TRBJ2-2|-|14|TRBV11-2
TGTGCCAGCAGCTTAGTGGCAGGAACCGGGGAGCTGTTTTTT
CASSLVAGTGELFF
>-|TRBJ1-1|-|16|TRBV11-2
TGTGCCAGCAGCTTATGGACACAATCAGGATCCCGAATGGCTTTCTTT
CASSLWTQSGSRMAFF
>-|TRBJ1-5|-|13|TRBV25-1
TGTGCCAGCAGTGGACAGGGCAATCAGCCCCAGCATTTT
CASSGQGNQPQHF
>-|TRBJ2-5|TRBD1|15|TRBV4-3
TGCGCCAGCAGCCAAGCGACAGGGGACCAAGAGACCCAGTACTTC
CASSQATGDQETQYF
>-|TRBJ1-2|-|12|TRBV25-1
TGTGCCAGCAGTGAATATAAGGGGGGCTACACCTTC
CASSEYKGGYTF
>once|TRBJ2-1|-|16|TRBV4-2
TGTGCCAGCAGCCAGGATGGGCTTAGCTCCTACAATGAGCAGTTCTTC
CASSQDGLSSYNEQFF
>-|TRBJ1-2|TRBD1|15|TRBV9
TGTGCCAGCAGCGCCGGAACAGGGGCGGCCTATGGCTACACCTTC
CASSAGTGAAYGYTF
>few|TRBJ2-7|-|11|TRBV19
TGTGCCAGTAGTCAGGGCCACGAGCAGTACTTC
CASSQGHEQYF
>-|TRBJ2-3|-|14|TRBV9
TGTGCCAGCAGCGTAGGTAGCTTCACAGATACGCAGTATTTT
CASSVGSFTDTQYF
>once|TRBJ2-3|-|13|TRBV30
TGTGCCTGGAACCTGGACTACTCAGATACGCAGTATTTT
CAWNLDYSDTQYF
>-|TRBJ2-3|-|12|TRBV7-9
TGTGCCAGCAGCCCTCAGGAAGATACGCAGTATTTT
CASSPQEDTQYF
>-|TRBJ1-1|-|17|TRBV27
TGTGCCAGCCCCGGGGGGGGTCGGGGACCGATGAACACTGAAGCTTTCTTT
CASPGGGRGPMNTEAFF
>-|TRBJ1-5|TRBD1|14|TRBV5-1
TGCGCCAGCAGCTTGAGACAGGGGAGTCAGCCCCAGCATTTT
CASSLRQGSQPQHF
>-|TRBJ2-7|TRBD1|15|TRBV9
TGTGCCAGCAGCGTAGGGCAGGGGGTACTCTACGAGCAGTACTTC
CASSVGQGVLYEQYF
>-|TRBJ2-3|TRBD2|16|TRBV7-9
TGTGCCAGCAGCTTATCGGGCAGGGCGGGGGCAGATACGCAGTATTTT
CASSLSGRAGADTQYF
>-|TRBJ2-3|TRBD1|14|TRBV25-1
TGTGCCAGCACCCAGACAGGGGCCGGAGATACGCAGTATTTT
CASTQTGAGDTQYF
>-|TRBJ1-1|-|12|TRBV30
TGTGTCTCGCAAGGCCGAGGGTCAGAAGCTTTCTTT
CVSQGRGSEAFF
>-|TRBJ2-3|-|17|TRBV7-3
TGTGCCAGCAGCTTAACCCCCCTAGCCACTACAACAGATACGCAGTATTTT
CASSLTPLATTTDTQYF
>-|TRBJ1-2|-|15|TRBV30
TGTGCCTGGAGGCAGAGGGACACTGCTAACTATGGCTACACCTTC
CAWRQRDTANYGYTF
>-|TRBJ2-2|-|16|TRBV13
TGTGCCAGCAGCTATTCACCAGGGGAGGGCACCGGGGAGCTGTTTTTT
CASSYSPGEGTGELFF
>-|TRBJ2-1|-|11|TRBV10-3
TGTGCCATCGTCCTAGGTGATCAGCAGTTCTTC
CAIVLGDQQFF
>-|TRBJ1-1|-|15|TRBV5-1
TGCGCCAGCAGCTTTTCAGGGCCTATGAACACTGAAGCTTTCTTT
CASSFSGPMNTEAFF
>-|TRBJ2-7|-|13|TRBV27
TGTGCCAGCAGTCATGACAGTACCTACGAGCAGTACTTC
CASSHDSTYEQYF
>-|TRBJ1-1|-|14|TRBV5-1
TGCGCCAGCAGCTTAGGACAGTTCGGAACTGAAGCTTTCTTT
CASSLGQFGTEAFF
>-|TRBJ2-3|TRBD2|18|TRBV18
TGTGCCAGCTCACCCGGGACTAGCGGGGCATCTGGGACAGATACGCAGTATTTT
CASSPGTSGASGTDTQYF
>once|TRBJ2-7|-|16|TRBV19
TGTGCCAGTACCCCTCGTGAAAGGGGGGGTCCGGACGAGCAGTACTTC
CASTPRERGGPDEQYF
>-|TRBJ2-7|-|12|TRBV30
TGTGCCTTGCGGGACAGTCACTACGAGCAGTACTTC
CALRDSHYEQYF
>-|TRBJ2-7|TRBD1|16|TRBV15
TGTGCCACCAGCTCCTTTTCCGGGACAGGGCGGGGCGAGCAGTACTTC
CATSSFSGTGRGEQYF
>-|TRBJ1-1|TRBD1|16|TRBV6-1
TGTGCCAGCAGTGAATTTCGTGGGACAGGGGGCACTGAAGCTTTCTTT
CASSEFRGTGGTEAFF
>-|TRBJ2-2|-|17|TRBV11-3
TGTGCCAGCAGCTCCTCTCCAAGCGGAGCGAACACCGGGGAGCTGTTTTTT
CASSSSPSGANTGELFF
>-|TRBJ2-3|TRBD2|16|TRBV5-5
TGTGCCAGCAGCTTGGGACTAGCGGGGGGGTACGATACGCAGTATTTT
CASSLGLAGGYDTQYF
>-|TRBJ2-1|-|13|TRBV7-2
TGTGCCAGCAGCTCAGGGGGCGGGGGTGAGCAGTTCTTC
CASSSGGGGEQFF
>-|TRBJ2-3|TRBD1|17|TRBV4-2
TGTGCCAGCAGCCAAGATCCTACAGGGGTCGGGACAGATACGCAGTATTTT
CASSQDPTGVGTDTQYF
>-|TRBJ2-2|TRBD2|16|TRBV19
TGTGCCAGTAGCCACCGAGCGGGGGGGCCCACCGGGGAGCTGTTTTTT
CASSHRAGGPTGELFF
>-|TRBJ1-4|-|14|TRBV30
TGTGCCTGGGCCCCAGGGGAGAGGAATGAAAAACTGTTTTTT
CAWAPGERNEKLFF
>-|TRBJ2-2|TRBD1|17|TRBV9
TGTGCCAGCAGCGGTTTGGGACAGGGGGTTAGCCCCGGGGAGCTGTTTTTT
CASSGLGQGVSPGELFF
>-|TRBJ2-7|TRBD2|18|TRBV4-3
TGCGCCAGCAGCCCCGGACTAGCGGGGGGGATCGGATCCTACGAGCAGTACTTC
CASSPGLAGGIGSYEQYF